There are a few counts of the clone carrying this T cell receptor (beta chain). Its antigen is not identified. This specimen comes from a study of identical twins. Overall study results and limits: Twin pairs' shared out-of-frame alpha sequences were enriched in low generation probability.

V lost 7 bases and J lost 1; bases outside the gene matches: 5. The CDR3 is 15 residues long. CDR1 and CDR2 from the germline V gene are LGHNT and FRNRAP. TCRdb independently ran MiXCR on the 5' RACE reads; one entry per CDR3 protein. The sample has approximately 700,000 distinct CDR3 sequences; about 20% are singletons. These data were also reused for a study on T cells expressing NK-cell markers. That work states: Repertoires of TCR beta were obtained from T cells sorted as CD3+CD56+NKG2C+, CD3+CD56+NKG2C- and CD3+CD56-NKG2C+. Seven HCMV-seropositive donors and one seronegative donor made up the eight sequenced donors. Over 5 donors carried dominant NKG2C+ clonotypes that made up roughly 1.0-7.0% of their CD8+ T cells.

The chain links TRBV12-5 to TRBJ2-1; 9 bases agree with TRBD1. Sequencing used PBMCs. The clonotype originates from a woman aged 18-35 years in good health. The DNA of the CDR3 is TGTGCTAGTGCCGACGGACAGGGGTCCTACAATGAGCAGTTCTTC. It translates to CASADGQGSYNEQFF.